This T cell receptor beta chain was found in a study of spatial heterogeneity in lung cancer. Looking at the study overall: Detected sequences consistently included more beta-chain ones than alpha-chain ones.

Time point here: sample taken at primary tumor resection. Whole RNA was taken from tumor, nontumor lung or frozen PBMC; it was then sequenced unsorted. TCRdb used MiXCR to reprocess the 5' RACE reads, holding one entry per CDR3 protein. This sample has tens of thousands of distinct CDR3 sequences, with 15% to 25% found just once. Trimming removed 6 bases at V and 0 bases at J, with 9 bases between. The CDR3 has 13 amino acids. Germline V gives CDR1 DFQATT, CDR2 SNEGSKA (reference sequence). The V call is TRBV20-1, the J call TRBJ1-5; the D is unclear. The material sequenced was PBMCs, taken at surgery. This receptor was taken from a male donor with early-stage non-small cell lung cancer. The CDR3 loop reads CSASSYSNQPQHF. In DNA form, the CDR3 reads TGCAGTGCCTCCTCCTATAGCAATCAGCCCCAGCATTTT.